These 7 T cell receptor beta chains were sequenced from one sample in a study of T cells after yellow fever vaccination. TCRdb re-called the 5' RACE reads through MiXCR, storing one row per CDR3 protein. Among 450,000 to 550,000 distinct CDR3 sequences listed, 21% were seen once. The input for sequencing was PBMCs, taken roughly 20 days after the first yellow fever vaccination. The receptors here all came from a man younger than 30 who received the YFV17D yellow fever vaccine.

In this sample, this clonotype turned up a few times. V usage is TRBV6-1 and J usage is TRBJ2-2, with D maybe TRBD1 (6 bases). CDR1 is MNHNS, CDR2 SASEGT, per germline. V gave up 6 bases and J gave up 7 bases, with 15 bases separating them. This CDR3 is built from 14 residues. CDR3 in amino acids: CASRIGQSDGELFF. CDR3 in DNA: TGTGCCAGCAGGATCGGACAGTCCGACGGGGAGCTGTTTTTT.

The J gene is TRBJ1-5, the V gene TRBV4-2; D gene ambiguous. This CDR3 has 13 residues. CDR1 LGHNA and CDR2 YNFKEQ come from the germline V gene. Trimming took off 1 base at V and 9 bases at J, with 10 bases between the two ends. The CDR3 region has the DNA TGTGCCAGCAGCCAAGTTCAACAGCCGCCCCAGCATTTT. Translation gives CASSQVQQPPQHF.

The table lists this clonotype with many counts. This rearrangement joins TRBV7-9 to TRBJ2-3; TRBD2 matches 9 bases. Trimming removed 6 bases from V and 3 bases from J; junction bases left unmatched: 1. CDR1 is SEHNR and CDR2 is FQNEAQ in the germline V gene (reference sequence). The CDR3 runs 13 residues. The CDR3 DNA is TGTGCCAGCAGGCTAGCGGGAACAGATACGCAGTATTTT. Translated: CASRLAGTDTQYF.

The DNA of the CDR3 is TGCAGCGGGCGTAGCACAGATACGCAGTATTTT. This encodes CSGRSTDTQYF. V and J are TRBV29-1 and TRBJ2-3; D not certain. Trimming took 7 bases from V and 0 from J, leaving 5 bases between them. Per the germline V gene, CDR1 is SQVTM and CDR2 is ANQGSEA. CDR3 length: 11 amino acids.

This chain uses TRBV29-1 with TRBJ1-2; maybe TRBD1 (5 bases). The CDR3 spans 12 residues. Germline loops: CDR1 SQVTM, CDR2 ANQGSEA. The ends were cut back, 6 bases at V and 8 bases at J, with 16 bases in the middle. The CDR3 region is CSVRQGPRGYTF. The DNA for the CDR3 is TGCAGCGTGCGCCAGGGACCTCGGGGCTACACCTTC.

The genes are TRBV19 and TRBJ2-1, with D tentatively TRBD1 (6 bases). The length of the CDR3 is 15 residues. Germline CDR1 is LNHDA and CDR2 is SQIVND (reference sequence). V was trimmed by 3 bases and J by 2 bases, leaving 11 bases between them. Written as DNA, the CDR3 is TGTGCCAGTAGTATTGGGTGGACAGCCTACAATGAGCAGTTCTTC. Translation: CASSIGWTAYNEQFF.

This clonotype was counted at least ten times. The chain has TRBV29-1 and TRBJ1-1, with 9 bases lining up with TRBD1. The germline V gene encodes CDR1 SQVTM and CDR2 ANQGSEA. This CDR3 is built from 12 residues. V shed 7 bases, J shed 3 bases, and the junction held 3 bases outside the gene matches. The CDR3 DNA sequence: TGCAGCGCCCGGACAGGGGACACTGAAGCTTTCTTT. It translates to CSARTGDTEAFF.